This note documents a single T cell receptor beta chain sequence. Its target is not known. The germline V and J ends were trimmed by 0 bases and 6 bases, with 10 bases remaining between them. Germline-derived CDR1 and CDR2 are SGDLS and YYNGEE. The CDR3 runs 14 residues. This sample was included in a study of shared clonotypes between healthy human individuals. Study background: The donors, a couple of women and three men, were aged 18 to 49.

Findings and caveats of the study: Rarefaction exposed incomplete sorted-subset sequencing despite large depth.

Method: immunoSEQ multiplex PCR; TCRdb's copy keeps in-frame clones and lacks some. The sample carries roughly 600,000 clones, 98% recorded once. Naive CD8 cells were CD45RO-negative, positively selected for CCR7, excluding terminally differentiated effector memory CD45RA+ cells. The sample comprised naive CD8+ T cells sorted from blood. This rearrangement joins TRBV9 to TRBJ2-4; D may be TRBD2 (6 bases). This TCR was recovered from a man younger than 45 in good health. This chain's CDR3 is CASSVGDSGNIQYF. DNA of the CDR3: TGTGCCAGCAGCGTAGGGGATAGCGGAAACATTCAGTACTTC.